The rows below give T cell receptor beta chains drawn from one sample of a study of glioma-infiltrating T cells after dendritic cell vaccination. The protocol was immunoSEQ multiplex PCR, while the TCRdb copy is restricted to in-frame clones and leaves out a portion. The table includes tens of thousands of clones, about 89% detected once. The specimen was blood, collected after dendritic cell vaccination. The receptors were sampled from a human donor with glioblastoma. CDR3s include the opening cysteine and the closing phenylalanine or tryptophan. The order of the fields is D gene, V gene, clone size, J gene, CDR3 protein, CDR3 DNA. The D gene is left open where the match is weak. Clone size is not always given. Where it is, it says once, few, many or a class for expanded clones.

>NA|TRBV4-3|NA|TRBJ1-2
CASSQERQAGPYGYTF
TGCGCCAGCAGCCAAGAACGGCAGGCGGGTCCCTATGGCTACACCTTC
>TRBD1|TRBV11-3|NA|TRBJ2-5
CASSPDRGGETQYF
TGTGCCAGCAGTCCGGACAGGGGAGGGGAGACCCAGTACTTC
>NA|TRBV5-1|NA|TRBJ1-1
CASSLVTQNTEAFF
TGCGCCAGCAGCTTGGTCACACAGAACACTGAAGCTTTCTTT
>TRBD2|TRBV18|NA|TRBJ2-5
CASSPLKRGSQETQYF
TGTGCCAGCTCACCTTTGAAGCGGGGGTCACAAGAGACCCAGTACTTC
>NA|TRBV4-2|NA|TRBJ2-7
CASSPGQRSSYEQYF
TGTGCCAGCAGCCCCGGACAGCGAAGCTCCTACGAGCAGTACTTC
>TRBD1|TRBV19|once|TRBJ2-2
CASSTRPGQYNTGELFF
TGTGCCAGTAGTACCCGCCCGGGACAGTATAACACCGGGGAGCTGTTTTTT
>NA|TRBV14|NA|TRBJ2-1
CASSLASVYNEQFF
TGTGCCAGCAGCCTTGCTAGCGTATACAATGAGCAGTTCTTC
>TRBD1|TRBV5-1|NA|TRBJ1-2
CASSRRTGGDYGYTF
TGCGCCAGCAGCCGGAGGACAGGGGGCGACTATGGCTACACCTTC
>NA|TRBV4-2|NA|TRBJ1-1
CASSPGGGATEAFF
TGTGCCAGCAGCCCGGGGGGGGGCGCTACTGAAGCTTTCTTT
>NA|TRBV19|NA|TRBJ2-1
CASRRAGSEQFF
TGTGCCAGTAGGAGAGCCGGGTCCGAGCAGTTCTTC
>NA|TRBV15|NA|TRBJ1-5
CATSPRQVNQPQHF
TGTGCCACCAGCCCTAGACAGGTCAATCAGCCCCAGCATTTT
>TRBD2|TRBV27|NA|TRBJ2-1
CASSSPSGGAPNEQFF
TGTGCCAGCAGTTCACCTAGCGGGGGGGCCCCTAATGAGCAGTTCTTC
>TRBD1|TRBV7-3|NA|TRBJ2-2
CASSSGTGGVGTGELFF
TGTGCCAGCAGCTCCGGGACAGGGGGCGTCGGCACCGGGGAGCTGTTTTTT